In its sample, the clone carrying this TCR beta chain was seen a few times. This sample is part of a study of early T cells in non-severe SARS-CoV-2 infection. TCRdb processed the 5' RACE reads anew with MiXCR; each CDR3 protein has one entry. The table includes 65,000 to 95,000 distinct CDR3 sequences, 11% to 15% detected once. J gave up 6 bases and V 5 bases, and 9 bases lay outside the gene matches. In germline, CDR1 is MDHEN, CDR2 SYDVKM. The CDR3 extends over 15 amino acids. The chain recombines TRBV28 with TRBJ1-5; 8 nucleotides agree with TRBD1. This receptor was taken from an adult who was a healthcare worker with PCR-confirmed SARS-CoV-2 infection or an uninfected control (not recorded which). The sequencing sample was made of whole blood. CDR3 sequence reads: CASSIPGGFGQPQHF. CDR3 sequence (DNA): TGTGCCAGCAGTATTCCAGGGGGCTTTGGTCAGCCCCAGCATTTT.